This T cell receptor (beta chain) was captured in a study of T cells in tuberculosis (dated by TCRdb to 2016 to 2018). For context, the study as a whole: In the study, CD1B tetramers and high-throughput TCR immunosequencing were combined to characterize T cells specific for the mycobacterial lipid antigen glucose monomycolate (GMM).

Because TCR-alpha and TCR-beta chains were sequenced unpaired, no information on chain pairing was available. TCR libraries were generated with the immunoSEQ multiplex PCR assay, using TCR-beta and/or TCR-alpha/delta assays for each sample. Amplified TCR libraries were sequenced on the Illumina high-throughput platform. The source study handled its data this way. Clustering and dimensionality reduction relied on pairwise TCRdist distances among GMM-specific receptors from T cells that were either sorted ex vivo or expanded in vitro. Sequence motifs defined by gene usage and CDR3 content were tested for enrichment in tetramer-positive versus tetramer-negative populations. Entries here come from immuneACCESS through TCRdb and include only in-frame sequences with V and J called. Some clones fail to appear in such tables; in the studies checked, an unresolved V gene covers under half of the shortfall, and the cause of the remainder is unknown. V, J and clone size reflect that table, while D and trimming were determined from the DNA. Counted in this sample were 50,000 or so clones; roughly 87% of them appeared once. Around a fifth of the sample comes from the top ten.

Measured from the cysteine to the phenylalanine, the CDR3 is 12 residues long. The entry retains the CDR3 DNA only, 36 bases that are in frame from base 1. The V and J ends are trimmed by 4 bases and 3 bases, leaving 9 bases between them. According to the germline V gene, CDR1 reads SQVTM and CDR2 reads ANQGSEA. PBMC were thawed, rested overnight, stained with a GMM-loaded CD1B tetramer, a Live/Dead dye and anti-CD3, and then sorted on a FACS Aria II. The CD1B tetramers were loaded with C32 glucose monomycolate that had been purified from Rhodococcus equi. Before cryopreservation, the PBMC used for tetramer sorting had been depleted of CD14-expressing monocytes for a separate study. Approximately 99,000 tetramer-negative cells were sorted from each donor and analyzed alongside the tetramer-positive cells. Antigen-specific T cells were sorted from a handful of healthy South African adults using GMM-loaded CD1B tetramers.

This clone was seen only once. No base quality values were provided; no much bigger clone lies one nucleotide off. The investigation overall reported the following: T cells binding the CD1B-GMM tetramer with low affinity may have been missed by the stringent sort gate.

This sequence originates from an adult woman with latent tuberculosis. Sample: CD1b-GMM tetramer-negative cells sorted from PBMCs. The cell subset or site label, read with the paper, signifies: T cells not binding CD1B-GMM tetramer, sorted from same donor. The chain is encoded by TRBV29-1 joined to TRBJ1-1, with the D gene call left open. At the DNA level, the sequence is TGCAGCGTTGGTGAGAGATACACTGAAGCTTTCTTT. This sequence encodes CSVGERYTEAFF.